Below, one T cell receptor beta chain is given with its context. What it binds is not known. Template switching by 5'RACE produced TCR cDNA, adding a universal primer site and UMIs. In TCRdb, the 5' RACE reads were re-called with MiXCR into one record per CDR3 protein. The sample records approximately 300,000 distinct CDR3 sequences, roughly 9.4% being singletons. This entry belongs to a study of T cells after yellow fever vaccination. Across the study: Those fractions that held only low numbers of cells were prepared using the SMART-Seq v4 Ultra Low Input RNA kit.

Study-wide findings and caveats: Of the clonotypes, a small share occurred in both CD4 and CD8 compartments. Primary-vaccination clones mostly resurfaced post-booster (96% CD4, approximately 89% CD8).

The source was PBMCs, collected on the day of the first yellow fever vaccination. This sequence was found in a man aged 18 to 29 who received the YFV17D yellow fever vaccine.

The CDR3 reads CASSSLAGVISSTDTQYF. In DNA, the CDR3 is TGTGCCAGCAGCTCCCTAGCGGGGGTGATATCTAGCACAGATACGCAGTATTTT. The V call is TRBV11-1, the J call TRBJ2-3; 10 bases match TRBD2. There are 18 residues in the CDR3. V was pared by 4 bases and J by 0 bases, with 10 bases of the junction left unmatched. CDR1 and CDR2 (germline): SGHAT, FQDESV (reference sequence).